Shown below are 21 T cell receptor beta chains from a single sample sequenced in a study of post-analysis software for immune sequencing data. Antigens of these TCRs are unknown. Unique molecular identifiers were present in the TCR beta cDNA libraries. TCRdb processed the PCR reads anew with MiXCR; each CDR3 protein has one entry. The sample lists about 770,000 distinct CDR3 sequences; around 42% were seen once. General study findings and limits: Several TRBV segments occurring more often in patients than controls included TRBV5-6, TRBV5-1 and TRBV20-1.

Sequenced sample: blood. Receptor source: a girl aged 5-17 years with multiple sclerosis.

V usage is TRBV7-3 and J usage is TRBJ2-1; TRBD2 might be the D (5 bases). The J call may not be correct, given that the DNA end is closer to TRBJ2-7. This CDR3 spans 13 amino acids. The germline V gene has CDR1 SGHTA and CDR2 FQGTGA. CDR3 sequence: CASSLTHSGEQYF. The CDR3 DNA follows: TGTGCCAGCAGCTTAACGCACAGCGGCGAGCAGTACTTC.

This clonotype was found a few times. This chain uses TRBV20-1 with TRBJ2-3; D not certain. V was clipped by 1 base and J by 2 bases, with 13 bases between them. Germline-derived CDR1 and CDR2 are DFQATT and SNEGSKA (reference sequence). The CDR3 is 15 residues long. The CDR3 loop reads CSARVVSGDTDTQYF. CDR3 sequence (DNA): TGCAGTGCTAGAGTTGTGTCAGGAGACACAGATACGCAGTATTTT.

The gene calls are TRBV12-5 and TRBJ1-2, with D hard to call. CDR1 LGHNT and CDR2 FRNRAP come from the germline V gene. Deletions cut 1 base from V and 6 bases from J, with 21 bases between. The CDR3 totals 17 residues. CDR3 in amino acids: CASGLDPSEPGPHGYTF. The CDR3 DNA reads as TGTGCTAGTGGTTTGGACCCCTCGGAGCCCGGCCCACATGGCTACACCTTC.

CDR3 region: CASSQDGAEGAGYTF. CDR3 bases: TGTGCCAGCAGCCAAGATGGGGCGGAGGGAGCGGGCTACACCTTC. This chain uses TRBV4-2 with TRBJ1-2; TRBD1 might be the D (5 bases). Trimming took 0 bases from V and 8 from J, leaving 16 bases between them. Germline CDR1 is LGHNA and CDR2 is YNFKEQ. CDR3 length equals 15 residues.

Note on this clonotype: A junction boundary mismatches the germline segment, possibly from a read error. Written as DNA, the CDR3 is TGTGCCAGCAGCCGGAAGACTAGCGGGAAAGGGGGCGAGCTGTACTTC. Translating gives CASSRKTSGKGGELYF. The chain has TRBV7-8 and TRBJ2-7, with 11 bases fitting TRBD2. The CDR3 length is 16 residues. CDR1 and CDR2 (germline): SGHVS, FQNEAQ.

In its sample, this clonotype was seen once. J is TRBJ2-7 and V is TRBV29-1; 9 bases map to TRBD2. Germline values: CDR1 SQVTM, CDR2 ANQGSEA. V lost 3 bases and J lost 1; bases outside the gene matches: 4. There are 14 residues in the CDR3. The CDR3 nucleotides are TGCAGCGTTGAGGGGCGGGAGGGTTCCTACGAGCAGTACTTC. Encoded protein: CSVEGREGSYEQYF.

The V and J genes are TRBV25-1 and TRBJ2-3, with 7 positions matching TRBD1. Germline V gene data show CDR1 as MGHDK and CDR2 as SYGVNS. The CDR3 is made up of 16 amino acids. V was clipped by 3 bases and J by 2 bases; unmatched bases: 8. The CDR3 here is CASSESRTGLTDTQYF. In DNA, the CDR3 is TGTGCCAGCAGTGAGAGTCGGACAGGACTCACAGATACGCAGTATTTT.

The chain has TRBV4-1 and TRBJ2-7; D is undetermined. The CDR3 contains 17 residues. Looked up from germline, CDR1 is MGHRA and CDR2 is YSYEKL. V was clipped by 1 base and J by 0 bases, with 16 bases between them. The CDR3 here is CASSQALVDTYSYEQYF. DNA of the CDR3: TGCGCCAGCAGCCAAGCCCTCGTCGACACTTACTCCTACGAGCAGTACTTC.

The chain recombines TRBV6-6 with TRBJ2-3; 9 positions match TRBD2. The CDR3 runs to 16 residues. Trimming took 2 bases from V and 0 from J; bases not matched to a gene: 3. CDR1 and CDR2 (germline): MNHNY, SVGAGI (reference sequence). CDR3: CASSYVAGGSTDTQYF. CDR3 sequence (DNA): TGTGCCAGCAGTTACGTTGCGGGGGGGAGCACAGATACGCAGTATTTT.

J is TRBJ2-2 and V is TRBV2, with 11 bases lining up with TRBD2. The CDR3 covers 17 residues. J gave up 0 bases and V 6 bases, and 6 bases lay outside the gene matches. Germline values: CDR1 SNHLY, CDR2 FYNNEI. CDR3 sequence reads: CASSPGLAASNTGELFF. Written as DNA, the CDR3 is TGTGCCAGCAGCCCGGGACTAGCGGCCTCGAACACCGGGGAGCTGTTTTTT.

The chain has TRBV27 and TRBJ1-1; D uncertain. The germline V and J ends were trimmed by 2 bases and 4 bases, with 8 bases remaining between them. Germline V gene data show CDR1 as MNHEY and CDR2 as SMNVEV (reference sequence). There are 13 residues in the CDR3. CDR3: CASSLREVTEAFF. The DNA of the CDR3 is TGTGCCAGCAGTTTAAGGGAGGTCACTGAAGCTTTCTTT.

The gene calls are TRBV7-6 and TRBJ2-1; D call uncertain. The ends were cut back, 0 bases at V and 9 bases at J, with 9 bases in the middle. The CDR3 is made up of 13 amino acids. CDR1 SGHVS and CDR2 FNYEAQ come from the germline V gene. CDR3 bases: TGTGCCAGCAGCTTAGCTATTTTAAGTGAGCAGTTCTTC. Translating gives CASSLAILSEQFF.

This clonotype came up many times. A junction boundary mismatches the germline segment, possibly from a read error. The genes are TRBV9 and TRBJ2-5; 7 bases match TRBD2. The DNA end favors TRBJ2-3, so the J call may be wrong. Germline V gene data show CDR1 as SGDLS and CDR2 as YYNGEE. The CDR3 extends over 13 amino acids. The CDR3 loop is CASSSGGRETQYF. The CDR3 nucleotides read TGCGCCAGCAGCTCGGGGGGACGAGAAACGCAGTATTTT.

The chain has TRBV9 and TRBJ2-1; D is ambiguous. V lost 4 bases and J lost 5, with 16 bases in between. Germline V gene data show CDR1 as SGDLS and CDR2 as YYNGEE. CDR3 length: 15 residues. The CDR3 region has the DNA TGTGCCAGCAGCCTCGACTCCTCCCCAGACAATGAGCAGTTCTTC. It translates to CASSLDSSPDNEQFF.

J is TRBJ2-7 and V is TRBV28; D may match TRBD1 or TRBD2 (5 bases each). Looked up from germline, CDR1 is MDHEN and CDR2 is SYDVKM. The ends were cut back, 2 bases at V and 5 bases at J, with 13 bases in the middle. CDR3 size: 14 residues. This CDR3 reads CASSLSIGTNEQYF. The CDR3 DNA follows: TGTGCCAGCAGTTTAAGCATAGGGACCAACGAGCAGTACTTC.

This clonotype was found a few times. V gene TRBV6-5 combines with J gene TRBJ1-4; 8 bases are a match to TRBD1. The length of the CDR3 is 14 residues. Unmatched junction bases numbered 7, after V lost 5 bases and J lost 8 bases. Germline V gene sequence: CDR1 MNHEY, CDR2 SVGAGI. The CDR3 reads CASSKQGGKEKLFF. As DNA, the CDR3 is TGTGCCAGCAGTAAACAGGGGGGGAAGGAAAAACTGTTTTTT.

This chain links TRBV20-1 with TRBJ1-2; 8 nucleotides agree with TRBD1. The CDR3 has 15 residues. Trimming removed 0 bases from V and 8 bases from J; junction bases left unmatched: 11. The germline gives CDR1 DFQATT, CDR2 SNEGSKA (reference sequence). The CDR3 coding sequence is TGCAGTGCTAGAGATTACCTGACAGGGGTATACGGCTACACCTTC. Translating it yields CSARDYLTGVYGYTF.

This chain joins TRBV11-2 and TRBJ2-7; tentative D call: TRBD2 (7 bases). Per germline, CDR1 SGHAT and CDR2 FQNNGV. This CDR3 is 15 amino acids long. V lost 4 bases to trimming and J lost 3 bases, with 16 bases between them. This chain's CDR3 is CASSSPAGAHYEQYF. In DNA form, the CDR3 reads TGTGCCAGCAGCTCCCCTGCGGGGGCACACTACGAGCAGTACTTC.

Concerning this clonotype: One end of the junction fails to match germline, which may point to a read error. This sequence joins TRBV15 and TRBJ2-1, with a possible D match to TRBD2 (6 bases). This CDR3 is 15 amino acids long. CDR1 and CDR2 (germline): LNHNV, YYDKDF (reference sequence). CDR3 residues: CATGRGGSGYNEQFF. DNA of the CDR3: TGTGCCACCGGCAGAGGTGGTAGCGGCTACAATGAGCAGTTCTTC.

The table lists this clonotype with a few counts. V usage is TRBV12-3 or TRBV12-4 and J usage is TRBJ2-7, with TRBD1 matching over 8 bases. The length of the CDR3 is 15 residues. The trim removed 5 bases at V and 4 bases at J, leaving 10 bases unmatched. In DNA form, the CDR3 reads TGTGCCAGCAGTCCGACAGGGGTTGTGTGGTACGAGCAGTACTTC. It is translated as CASSPTGVVWYEQYF.

This clonotype has more than one count but fewer than ten. This chain connects TRBV14 to TRBJ2-7; D could derive from TRBD1 or TRBD2 (5 bases each). The J call may be incorrect, as the DNA end agrees better with TRBJ2-5. CDR1 and CDR2 from the germline V gene are SGHDN and FVKESK. There are 15 residues in the CDR3. DNA of the CDR3: TGTGCCAGCAGCCCTACAGGTCGGGAACGAGAGACCCAGTACTTC. Its translation is CASSPTGRERETQYF.